The 8 T cell receptor beta chains below come from one sample, sequenced in a study of blood T cell repertoires in COVID-19. Libraries were prepared by immunoSEQ multiplex PCR; TCRdb keeps only in-frame clonotypes and omits some of them. The sample records 97,000 or so clones, approximately 81% being singletons. Sample: peripheral blood. Receptor source: a man aged 55 to 70 with acute or convalescent COVID-19.

The rearrangement uses TRBV20-1 and TRBJ1-2; no firm D call. The CDR3 runs to 11 residues. Germline assignment: CDR1 DFQATT and CDR2 SNEGSKA (reference sequence). V was clipped by 0 bases and J by 8 bases, with 7 bases between them. The CDR3 region is CSARDLGGYTF. The DNA of the CDR3 is TGCAGTGCTAGAGATCTCGGGGGCTACACCTTC.

The rearrangement uses TRBV6-5 and TRBJ2-1; 10 bases fit TRBD2. The CDR3 sequence is 15 residues long. V gave up 5 bases and J gave up 4 bases; unmatched junction bases: 5. The germline gives CDR1 MNHEY, CDR2 SVGAGI. As DNA, the CDR3 is TGTGCCAGCAGTCAAAGCGGGAGGGCGTACAATGAGCAGTTCTTC. It codes for CASSQSGRAYNEQFF.

The rearrangement links TRBV4-1 to TRBJ2-7; D may be TRBD2 (5 bases). The V end lost 1 base, the J end lost 0 bases, and 10 bases lay between the germline ends. The CDR3 contains 15 residues. Germline V gene lookup returns CDR1 MGHRA and CDR2 YSYEKL. In nucleotides, the CDR3 is TGCGCCAGCAGCCAAGGGCACACTAGCTCCTACGAGCAGTACTTC. Encoded protein: CASSQGHTSSYEQYF.

The rearrangement uses TRBV25-1 and TRBJ1-2; D gene ambiguous. The CDR3 runs to 13 residues. Germline V lookup: CDR1 MGHDK, CDR2 SYGVNS. Trimming shortened V by 4 bases and J by 4 bases, and 10 bases separated the two germline ends. The CDR3 reads CASSGPVLYGYTF. CDR3 sequence (DNA): TGTGCCAGCAGTGGGCCAGTCCTCTATGGCTACACCTTC.

The chain joins TRBV18 to TRBJ1-3; D call uncertain. In germline, CDR1 is KGHSH, CDR2 LQKENI. With 3 bases removed from V and 0 bases from J, the gap between germline ends came to 15 bases. This CDR3 comprises 17 residues. In DNA, the CDR3 is TGTGCCAGCTCACCTCCCCGAGCCTGGGCCTCTGGAAACACCATATATTTT. This codes for CASSPPRAWASGNTIYF.

The chain joins TRBV28 to TRBJ1-1; a possible D gene is TRBD1 (5 bases). The germline gives CDR1 MDHEN, CDR2 SYDVKM. Deletions cut 5 bases from V and 3 bases from J, with 16 bases between. This CDR3 region has 15 residues. The CDR3 bases are TGTGCCAGCAGTAAACAAAAGGGGTTTTACACTGAAGCTTTCTTT. Translation gives CASSKQKGFYTEAFF.

The chain joins TRBV7-2 to TRBJ2-5; 12 positions match TRBD2. Germline assignment: CDR1 SGHTA and CDR2 FQGNSA. V lost 4 bases to trimming and J lost 9 bases; unmatched junction nucleotides: 3. The CDR3 totals 13 residues. CDR3 sequence: CASSSASGRAQYF. CDR3 nucleotides: TGTGCCAGCAGCTCTGCTAGCGGGAGGGCCCAGTACTTC. Complete variable domain (other parts from reference TRBV7-2 and TRBJ2-5): GAGVSQSPSNKVTEKGKDVELRCDPISGHTALYWYRQSLGQGLEFLIYFQGNSAPDKSGLPSDRFSAERTGGSVSTLTIQRTQQEDSAVYLCASSSASGRAQYFGPGTRLLVL.

J is TRBJ2-1 and V is TRBV5-1, with 7 positions matching TRBD2. CDR3 length: 17 amino acids. Germline CDR1 is SGHRS and CDR2 is YFSETQ. With V trimmed by 4 bases and J by 0 bases, 10 bases remained unmatched. CDR3 nucleotide sequence: TGCGCCAGCAGCCCGCGGGGGACTGCAAGCTCCTACAATGAGCAGTTCTTC. Its protein product is CASSPRGTASSYNEQFF.